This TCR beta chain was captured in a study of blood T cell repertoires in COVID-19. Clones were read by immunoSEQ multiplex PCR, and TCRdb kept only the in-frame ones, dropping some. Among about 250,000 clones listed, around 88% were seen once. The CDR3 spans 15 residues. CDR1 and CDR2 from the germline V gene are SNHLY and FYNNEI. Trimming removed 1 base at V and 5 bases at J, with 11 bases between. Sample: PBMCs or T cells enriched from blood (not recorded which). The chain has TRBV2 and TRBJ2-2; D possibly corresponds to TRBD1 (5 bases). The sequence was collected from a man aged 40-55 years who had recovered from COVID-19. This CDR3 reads CASSEGTGLTGELFF. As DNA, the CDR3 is TGTGCCAGCAGTGAAGGTACAGGTTTAACCGGGGAGCTGTTTTTT.